The clone carrying this T cell receptor beta chain was seen many times. The antigen is undetermined. Each CDR3 protein is one row after TCRdb ran MiXCR on the 5' RACE reads. There are about 8,100 distinct CDR3 sequences in the sample; around 5.4% occur only once, and 24% lies in the top ten. These data are taken from a study of spatial heterogeneity in lung cancer. In the study overall: Each time, sequencing found more beta-chain sequences than alpha-chain sequences.

Findings and caveats of the study: It was found that expanded intratumoral alpha and beta TCR counts tracked tumor mutation counts. Nonsynonymous mutations, ubiquitous and regional, were tracked respectively by counts of ubiquitous and regional expanded TCRs.

The CDR3 length is 14 residues. Trimming cost V 0 bases and J 5 bases, with 8 bases left between them. Germline V CDR1 and CDR2: SGDLS, YYNGEE. Time point reported: sample taken at primary tumor resection. The donor population consisted of 72 patients with untreated, early-stage non-small cell lung cancer. Whole RNA obtained from tumor, nontumor lung or frozen PBMC underwent sequencing without sorting. The sample here was lung tumor tissue, taken at surgery. The clonotype originates from a male donor with early-stage non-small cell lung cancer. V usage is TRBV9 and J usage is TRBJ1-4; the D gene is possibly TRBD1 (6 bases). The CDR3 is CASSVGTENEKLFF. Written as DNA, the CDR3 is TGTGCCAGCAGCGTAGGGACAGAGAATGAAAAACTGTTTTTT.